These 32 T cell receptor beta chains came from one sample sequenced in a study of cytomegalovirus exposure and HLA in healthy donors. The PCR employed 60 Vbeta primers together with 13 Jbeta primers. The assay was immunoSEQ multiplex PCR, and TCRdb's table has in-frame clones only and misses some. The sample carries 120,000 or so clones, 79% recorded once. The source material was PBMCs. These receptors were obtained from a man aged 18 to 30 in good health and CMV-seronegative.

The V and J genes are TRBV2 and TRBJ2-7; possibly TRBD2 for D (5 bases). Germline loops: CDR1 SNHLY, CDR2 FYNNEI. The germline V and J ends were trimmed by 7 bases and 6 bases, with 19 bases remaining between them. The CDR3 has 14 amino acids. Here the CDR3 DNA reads TGTGCCAGCACCCGGGGTGGGTTTCGGAGCGAGCAGTACGTC. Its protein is CASTRGGFRSEQYV.

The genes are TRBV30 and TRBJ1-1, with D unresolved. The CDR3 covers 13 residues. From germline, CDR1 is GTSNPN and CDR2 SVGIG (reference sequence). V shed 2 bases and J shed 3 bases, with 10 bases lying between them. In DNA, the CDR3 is TGTGCCTGGAGTAGAGGCTTCTACACTGAAGCTTTCTTT. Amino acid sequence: CAWSRGFYTEAFF.

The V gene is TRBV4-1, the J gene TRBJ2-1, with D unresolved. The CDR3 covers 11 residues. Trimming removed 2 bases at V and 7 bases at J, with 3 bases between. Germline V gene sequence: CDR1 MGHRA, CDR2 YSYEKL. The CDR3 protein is CASSQYNEQFF. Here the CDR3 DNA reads TGCGCCAGCAGCCAATATAATGAGCAGTTCTTC.

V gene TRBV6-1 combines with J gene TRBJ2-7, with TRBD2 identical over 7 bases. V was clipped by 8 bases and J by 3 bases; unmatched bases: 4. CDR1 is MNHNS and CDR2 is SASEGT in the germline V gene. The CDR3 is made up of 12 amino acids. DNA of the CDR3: TGTGCCAGCCGGGACTACTACTACGAGCAGTACTTC. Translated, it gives CASRDYYYEQYF.

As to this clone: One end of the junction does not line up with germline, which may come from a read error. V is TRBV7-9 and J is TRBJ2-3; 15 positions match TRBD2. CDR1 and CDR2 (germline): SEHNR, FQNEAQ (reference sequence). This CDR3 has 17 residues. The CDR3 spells CSSSLGLAGGRTDTQYF. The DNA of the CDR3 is TGTTCCAGCAGCTTAGGACTAGCGGGAGGGCGTACAGATACGCAGTATTTT.

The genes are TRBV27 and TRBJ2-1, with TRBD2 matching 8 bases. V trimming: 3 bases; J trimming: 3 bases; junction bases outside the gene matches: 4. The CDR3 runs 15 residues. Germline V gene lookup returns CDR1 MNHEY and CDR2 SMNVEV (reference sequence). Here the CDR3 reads CASSFGLAGYNEQFF. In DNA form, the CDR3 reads TGTGCCAGCAGTTTCGGGCTAGCGGGCTACAATGAGCAGTTCTTC.

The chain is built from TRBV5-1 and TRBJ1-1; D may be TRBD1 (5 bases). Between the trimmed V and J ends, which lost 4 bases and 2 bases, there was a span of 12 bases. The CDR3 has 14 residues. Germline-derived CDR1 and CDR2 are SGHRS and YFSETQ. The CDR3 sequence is CASSRGESNTEAFF. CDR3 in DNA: TGCGCCAGCAGCCGGGGGGAAAGCAACACTGAAGCTTTCTTT.

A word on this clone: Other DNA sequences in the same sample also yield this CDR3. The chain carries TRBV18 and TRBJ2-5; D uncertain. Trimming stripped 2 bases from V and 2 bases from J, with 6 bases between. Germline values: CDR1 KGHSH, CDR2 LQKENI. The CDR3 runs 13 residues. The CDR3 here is CASSPGTQETQYF. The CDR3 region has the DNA TGTGCCAGCTCACCAGGTACACAAGAGACCCAGTACTTC.

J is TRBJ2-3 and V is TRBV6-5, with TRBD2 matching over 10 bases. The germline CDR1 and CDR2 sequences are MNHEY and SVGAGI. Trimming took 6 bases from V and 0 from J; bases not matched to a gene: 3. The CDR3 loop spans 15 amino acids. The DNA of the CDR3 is TGTGCCAGCAGACTACTAGCGGGAAGCACAGATACGCAGTATTTT. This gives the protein CASRLLAGSTDTQYF.

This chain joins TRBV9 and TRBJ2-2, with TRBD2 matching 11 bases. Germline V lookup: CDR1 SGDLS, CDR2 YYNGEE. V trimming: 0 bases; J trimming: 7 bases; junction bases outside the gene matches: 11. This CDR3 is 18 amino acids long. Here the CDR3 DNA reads TGTGCCAGCAGCGTAGGGCTAGCGGGAGGCCCGGGTGGCGGGGAGCTGTTTTTT. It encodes CASSVGLAGGPGGGELFF.

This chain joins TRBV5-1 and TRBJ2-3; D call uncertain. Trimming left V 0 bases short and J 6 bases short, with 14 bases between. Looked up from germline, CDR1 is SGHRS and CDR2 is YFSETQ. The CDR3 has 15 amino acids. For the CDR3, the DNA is TGCGCCAGCAGCTTGGCCGGTCTAGAATCCGATACGCAGTATTTT. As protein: CASSLAGLESDTQYF.

The chain's CDR3 is CASSTQTAMNTEAFF. The CDR3 DNA reads TGTGCCAGCAGTACCCAGACAGCTATGAACACTGAAGCTTTCTTT. The chain uses TRBV28 and TRBJ1-1; D might be TRBD1 (5 bases). From germline, CDR1 is MDHEN and CDR2 SYDVKM. Trimming removed 5 bases at V and 0 bases at J, with 13 bases between. The length of the CDR3 is 15 residues.

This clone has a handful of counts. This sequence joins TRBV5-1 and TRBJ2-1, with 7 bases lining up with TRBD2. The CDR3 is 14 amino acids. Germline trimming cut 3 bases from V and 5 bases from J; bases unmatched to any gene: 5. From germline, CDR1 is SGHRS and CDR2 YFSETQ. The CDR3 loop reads CASSSGGSHNEQFF. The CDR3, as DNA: TGCGCCAGCAGCTCTGGCGGGAGTCACAATGAGCAGTTCTTC.

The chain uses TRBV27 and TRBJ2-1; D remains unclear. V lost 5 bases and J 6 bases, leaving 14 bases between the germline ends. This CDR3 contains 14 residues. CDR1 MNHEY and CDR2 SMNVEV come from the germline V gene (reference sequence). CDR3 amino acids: CASSRSVNPNEQFF. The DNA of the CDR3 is TGTGCCAGCAGTCGGAGCGTTAACCCCAATGAGCAGTTCTTC.

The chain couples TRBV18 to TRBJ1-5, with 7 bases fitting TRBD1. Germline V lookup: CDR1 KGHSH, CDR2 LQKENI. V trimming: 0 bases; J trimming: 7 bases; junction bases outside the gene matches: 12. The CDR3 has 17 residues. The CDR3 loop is CASSPPNNRGWEQPQHF. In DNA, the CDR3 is TGTGCCAGCTCACCACCGAATAACAGGGGCTGGGAGCAGCCCCAGCATTTT.

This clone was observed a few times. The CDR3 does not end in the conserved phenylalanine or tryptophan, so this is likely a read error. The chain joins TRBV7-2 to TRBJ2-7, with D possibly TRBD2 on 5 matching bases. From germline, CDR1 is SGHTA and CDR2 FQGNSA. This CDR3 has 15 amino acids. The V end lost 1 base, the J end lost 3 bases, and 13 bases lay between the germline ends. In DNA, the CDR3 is TGTGCCAGCAGCTTAGGGGTCACGGCGGGCTACGAGCAGTACCTC. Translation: CASSLGVTAGYEQYL.

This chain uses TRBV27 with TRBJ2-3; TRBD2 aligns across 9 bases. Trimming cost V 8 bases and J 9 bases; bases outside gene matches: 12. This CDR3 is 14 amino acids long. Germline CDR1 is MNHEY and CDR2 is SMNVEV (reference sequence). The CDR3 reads CASAPGLAITTQYF. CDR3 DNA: TGTGCCAGCGCCCCGGGACTAGCAATAACGACGCAGTATTTT.

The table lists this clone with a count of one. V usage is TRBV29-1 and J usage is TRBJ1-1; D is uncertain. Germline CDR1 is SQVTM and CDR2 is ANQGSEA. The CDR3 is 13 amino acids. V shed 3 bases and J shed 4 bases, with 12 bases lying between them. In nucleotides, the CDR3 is TGCAGCGTTGATCTCGCGTCCGGCACTGAAGCTTTCTTT. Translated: CSVDLASGTEAFF.

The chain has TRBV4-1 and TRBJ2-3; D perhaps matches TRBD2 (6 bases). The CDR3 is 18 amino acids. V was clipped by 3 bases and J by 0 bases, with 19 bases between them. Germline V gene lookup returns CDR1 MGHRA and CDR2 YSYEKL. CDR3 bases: TGCGCCAGCAGCCAGGGCGTGGCGGGACTCTGGAGCACAGATACGCAGTATTTT. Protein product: CASSQGVAGLWSTDTQYF.

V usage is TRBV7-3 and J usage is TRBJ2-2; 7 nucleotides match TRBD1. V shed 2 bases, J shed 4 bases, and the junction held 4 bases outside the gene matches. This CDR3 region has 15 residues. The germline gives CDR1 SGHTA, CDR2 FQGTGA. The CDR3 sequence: CASSLWTGGTGELFF. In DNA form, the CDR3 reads TGTGCCAGCAGCTTATGGACAGGAGGCACCGGGGAGCTGTTTTTT.

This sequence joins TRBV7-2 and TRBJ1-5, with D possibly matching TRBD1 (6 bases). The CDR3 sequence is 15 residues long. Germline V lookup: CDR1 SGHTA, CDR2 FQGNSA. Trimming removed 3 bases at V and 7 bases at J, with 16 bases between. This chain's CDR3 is CASSFTGTTGQPQHF. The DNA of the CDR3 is TGTGCCAGCAGCTTTACCGGGACAACTGGGCAGCCCCAGCATTTT. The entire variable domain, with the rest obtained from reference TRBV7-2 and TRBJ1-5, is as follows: GAGVSQSPSNKVTEKGKDVELRCDPISGHTALYWYRQSLGQGLEFLIYFQGNSAPDKSGLPSDRFSAERTGGSVSTLTIQRTQQEDSAVYLCASSFTGTTGQPQHFGDGTRLSIL.

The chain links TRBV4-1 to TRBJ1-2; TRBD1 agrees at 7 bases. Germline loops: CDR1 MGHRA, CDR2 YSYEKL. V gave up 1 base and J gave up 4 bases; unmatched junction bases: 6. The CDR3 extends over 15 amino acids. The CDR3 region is CASSQGQGSAYGYTF. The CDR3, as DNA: TGCGCCAGCAGCCAAGGACAGGGATCGGCCTATGGCTACACCTTC.

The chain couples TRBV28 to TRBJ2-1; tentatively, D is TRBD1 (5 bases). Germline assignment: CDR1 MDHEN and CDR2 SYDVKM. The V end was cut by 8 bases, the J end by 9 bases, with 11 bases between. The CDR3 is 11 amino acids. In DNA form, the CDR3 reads TGTGCCAGCCAGGGCGTGGGTGAGCAGTTCTTC. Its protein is CASQGVGEQFF.

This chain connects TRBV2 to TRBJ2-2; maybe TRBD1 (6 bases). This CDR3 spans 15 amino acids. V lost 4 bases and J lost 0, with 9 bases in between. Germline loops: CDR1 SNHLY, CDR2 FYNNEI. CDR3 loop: CASSGEGANTGELFF. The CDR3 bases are TGTGCCAGCAGTGGCGAGGGGGCGAACACCGGGGAGCTGTTTTTT.

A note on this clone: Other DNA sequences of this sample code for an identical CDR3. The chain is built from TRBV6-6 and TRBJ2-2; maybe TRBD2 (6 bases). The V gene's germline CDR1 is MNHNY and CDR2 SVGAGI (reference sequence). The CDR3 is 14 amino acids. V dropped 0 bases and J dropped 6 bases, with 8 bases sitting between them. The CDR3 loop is CASSYSEGSGELFF. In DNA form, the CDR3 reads TGTGCCAGCAGTTACTCGGAGGGCTCCGGGGAGCTGTTTTTT.

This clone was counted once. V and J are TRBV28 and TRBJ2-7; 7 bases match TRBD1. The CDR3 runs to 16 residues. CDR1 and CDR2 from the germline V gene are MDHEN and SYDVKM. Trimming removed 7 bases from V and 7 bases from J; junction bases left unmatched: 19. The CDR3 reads CASTSPGTVGRGEQYF. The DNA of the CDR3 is TGTGCCAGCACCAGCCCTGGGACAGTGGGAAGGGGGGAGCAGTACTTC.

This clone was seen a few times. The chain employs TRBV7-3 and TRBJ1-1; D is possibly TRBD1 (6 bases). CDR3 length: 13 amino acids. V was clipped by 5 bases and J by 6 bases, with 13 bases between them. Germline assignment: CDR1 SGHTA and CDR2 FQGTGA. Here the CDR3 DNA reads TGTGCCAGCAGCCCACAGGGTCTGGCTGAAGCTTTCTTT. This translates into CASSPQGLAEAFF.

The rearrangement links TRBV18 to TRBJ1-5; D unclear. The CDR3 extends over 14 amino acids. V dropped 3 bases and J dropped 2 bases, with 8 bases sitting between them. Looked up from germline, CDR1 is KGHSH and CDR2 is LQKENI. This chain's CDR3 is CASSPDGGNQPQHF. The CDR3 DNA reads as TGTGCCAGCTCACCGGACGGGGGCAATCAGCCCCAGCATTTT.

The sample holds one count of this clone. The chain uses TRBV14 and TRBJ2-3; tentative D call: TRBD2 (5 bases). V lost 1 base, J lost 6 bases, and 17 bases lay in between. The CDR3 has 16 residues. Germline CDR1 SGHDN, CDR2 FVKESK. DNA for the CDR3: TGTGCCAGCAGCCAAGGGCGGAGGCGCGGGTCGGATACGCAGTATTTT. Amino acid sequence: CASSQGRRRGSDTQYF. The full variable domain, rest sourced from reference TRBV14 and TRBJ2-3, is EAGVTQFPSHSVIEKGQTVTLRCDPISGHDNLYWYRRVMGKEIKFLLHFVKESKQDESGMPNNRFLAERTGGTYSTLKVQPAELEDSGVYFCASSQGRRRGSDTQYFGPGTRLTVL.

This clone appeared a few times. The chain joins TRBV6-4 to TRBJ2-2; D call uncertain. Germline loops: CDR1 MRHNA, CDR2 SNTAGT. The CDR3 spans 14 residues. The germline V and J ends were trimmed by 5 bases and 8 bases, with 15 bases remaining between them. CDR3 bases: TGTGCCAGCAGTTTGGGCCTTACGTCGGGGGAGCTGTTTTTT. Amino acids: CASSLGLTSGELFF.

The CDR3 reads CASSQIPRGPEIANYGYTF. DNA of the CDR3: TGTGCCAGCAGCCAAATCCCCAGGGGTCCCGAAATAGCTAACTATGGCTACACCTTC. The chain links TRBV4-2 to TRBJ1-2, with D maybe TRBD1 (6 bases). The germline V gene has CDR1 LGHNA and CDR2 YNFKEQ. The CDR3 covers 19 residues. V was pared by 2 bases and J by 0 bases, with 22 bases between.

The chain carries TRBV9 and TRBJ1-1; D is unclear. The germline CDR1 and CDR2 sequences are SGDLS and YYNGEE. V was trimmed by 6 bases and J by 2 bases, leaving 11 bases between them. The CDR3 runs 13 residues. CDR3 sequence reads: CASTAQPNTEAFF. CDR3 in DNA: TGTGCCAGCACCGCACAACCAAACACTGAAGCTTTCTTT.